This T cell receptor beta chain was sequenced for a study of T cell responses to AZD1222 COVID-19 vaccine. Pooled samples include second doses given at about 4 or 12 weeks. The CDR3 loop spans 11 amino acids. Germline CDR1 reads SNHLY; CDR2 reads FYNNEI. V was shortened by 3 bases and J by 4 bases, with 1 base between the two germline ends. This clone was recorded once. Antigen: not known. Produced via immunoSEQ multiplex PCR; TCRdb's table is partial and in-frame only. Found here are about 75,000 clones, 80% to 90% of them singletons; the top ten hold 15% to 20%. Findings and caveats of the study: Repertoire sampling happened only post peak T cell response. Donor demographics were predominantly white British with a female majority; clonal diversity may be underestimated.

The V and J genes are TRBV2 and TRBJ2-1; D is uncertain. The sequence was obtained from an adult who received the AZD1222 COVID-19 vaccine. The input for sequencing was peripheral blood, taken 28 days after the second AZD1222 dose. For the CDR3, the DNA is TGTGCCAGCAGTGATTACAATGAGCAGTTCTTC. Translating gives CASSDYNEQFF.